The 32 T cell receptor beta chains below come from one sample, sequenced in a study of blood T cell repertoires in COVID-19. Generated by immunoSEQ multiplex PCR, the TCRdb table keeps only in-frame clones and is missing some. Of around 90,000 clones listed, 85% are singletons. Source material: peripheral blood. These receptor sequences come from a woman aged 70-85 years with active or convalescent COVID-19.

The V and J genes are TRBV14 and TRBJ1-4; TRBD1 matches at 7 bases. Germline CDR1 and CDR2: SGHDN and FVKESK. With 10 bases clipped from V and 5 bases from J, the junction kept 10 bases outside the gene matches. The CDR3 loop spans 14 amino acids. The CDR3 nucleotides are TGTGCCAACCGGACAGGTTCCAGAAATGAAAAACTGTTTTTT. Translation: CANRTGSRNEKLFF. Drawing the rest from reference TRBV14 and TRBJ1-4, the complete variable domain is EAGVTQFPSHSVIEKGQTVTLRCDPISGHDNLYWYRRVMGKEIKFLLHFVKESKQDESGMPNNRFLAERTGGTYSTLKVQPAELEDSGVYFCANRTGSRNEKLFFGSGTQLSVL.

This clone was recorded once. CDR3 sequence reads: CASSADRGLAGNTIYF. The CDR3 nucleotides read TGTGCCAGCAGCGCGGACAGGGGTCTTGCTGGAAACACCATATATTTT. The chain links TRBV7-2 to TRBJ1-3; TRBD1 matches 9 bases. The CDR3 sequence is 16 residues long. V lost 5 bases, J lost 2 bases, and 7 bases stayed unmatched. CDR1 and CDR2 from the germline V gene are SGHTA and FQGNSA.

The chain uses TRBV14 and TRBJ2-7; 8 bases map to TRBD1. CDR1 and CDR2 from the germline V gene are SGHDN and FVKESK. V trimming: 6 bases; J trimming: 0 bases; junction bases outside the gene matches: 7. The CDR3 runs 15 residues. This CDR3 is CASSRQGHLSYEQYF. The DNA for the CDR3 is TGTGCCAGCAGTCGACAGGGGCACCTCTCCTACGAGCAGTACTTC.

J is TRBJ2-2 and V is TRBV3-1 (or the pseudogene TRBV3-2), with D perhaps TRBD1 or TRBD2 (6 bases each). The germline V gene has CDR1 LGHDT and CDR2 YNNKEL (reference sequence). The ends were cut back, 7 bases at V and 0 bases at J, with 12 bases in the middle. The CDR3 has 15 residues. The CDR3 reads CASTQGTANTGELFF. DNA of the CDR3: TGTGCCAGCACCCAGGGGACTGCGAACACCGGGGAGCTGTTTTTT.

The chain joins TRBV7-9 to TRBJ2-7; 7 bases agree with TRBD1. The CDR3 covers 14 residues. V lost 5 bases and J lost 4; bases outside the gene matches: 8. CDR1 and CDR2 from the germline V gene are SEHNR and FQNEAQ (reference sequence). CDR3 sequence reads: CASSHDREIYEQYF. CDR3 nucleotides: TGTGCCAGCAGCCACGACAGGGAGATTTACGAGCAGTACTTC.

The genes are TRBV7-2 and TRBJ2-7; 9 nucleotides agree with TRBD2. Germline CDR1 and CDR2: SGHTA and FQGNSA. The CDR3 contains 17 residues. V lost 5 bases and J lost 0; bases outside the gene matches: 11. CDR3 nucleotide sequence: TGTGCCAGCAGCCTAGGTCCCGCGGGGGGGACCTCCTACGAGCAGTACTTC. It codes for CASSLGPAGGTSYEQYF.

This chain uses TRBV27 with TRBJ1-4; maybe TRBD1 (6 bases). Germline CDR1 MNHEY, CDR2 SMNVEV (reference sequence). The CDR3 is 19 residues long. The ends were cut back, 6 bases at V and 4 bases at J, with 27 bases in the middle. The CDR3 is CASSLSLGGAPSRNEKLFF. In DNA, the CDR3 is TGTGCCAGCAGCCTATCACTAGGGGGTGCCCCCAGCCGTAATGAAAAACTGTTTTTT.

V and J are TRBV4-2 and TRBJ2-1; TRBD2 matches at 14 bases. This CDR3 region has 17 residues. Looked up from germline, CDR1 is LGHNA and CDR2 is YNFKEQ. The junction had 12 bases not matched to a gene; V was cut back by 4 bases and J by 10 bases. CDR3 protein: CASSLRTGTSGGEEQFF. CDR3 nucleotide sequence: TGTGCCAGCAGCCTCAGGACCGGGACTAGCGGGGGTGAGGAGCAGTTCTTC.

The V gene is TRBV29-1, the J gene TRBJ2-1, with TRBD2 matching 8 bases. The CDR3 runs 13 residues. Germline CDR1 SQVTM, CDR2 ANQGSEA. The V and J ends lost 6 bases and 3 bases, in that order; junction bases with no gene match: 4. The CDR3 DNA follows: TGCAGCGTAACCGGGACTAGCTACAATGAGCAGTTCTTC. Amino acid sequence: CSVTGTSYNEQFF.

The rearrangement links TRBV7-2 to TRBJ2-3, with 9 bases lining up with TRBD2. The length of the CDR3 is 15 residues. With 2 bases clipped from V and 4 bases from J, the junction kept 4 bases outside the gene matches. CDR1 SGHTA and CDR2 FQGNSA come from the germline V gene. The CDR3 protein is CASSLYAGGPDTQYF. The CDR3 DNA sequence: TGTGCCAGCAGCTTATATGCGGGGGGGCCAGATACGCAGTATTTT. The full variable domain, in which reference TRBV7-2 and TRBJ2-3 provide the parts outside the CDR3, is GAGVSQSPSNKVTEKGKDVELRCDPISGHTALYWYRQSLGQGLEFLIYFQGNSAPDKSGLPSDRFSAERTGGSVSTLTIQRTQQEDSAVYLCASSLYAGGPDTQYFGPGTRLTVL.

This clone was picked up one time. The genes are TRBV11-3 and TRBJ2-3, with TRBD2 matching 7 bases. The CDR3 covers 16 residues. Germline V gives CDR1 SGHNT, CDR2 YENEEA. Germline trimming cut 1 base from V and 3 bases from J; bases unmatched to any gene: 7. CDR3 sequence reads: CASSLGGAGRTDTQYF. CDR3 nucleotides: TGTGCCAGCAGCTTAGGAGGGGCCGGGAGGACAGATACGCAGTATTTT.

This clone was counted once. The chain has TRBV18 and TRBJ1-2; 8 bases match TRBD1. CDR3 length: 15 amino acids. Germline-derived CDR1 and CDR2 are KGHSH and LQKENI. Losses at the gene ends were 2 bases for V and 5 bases for J; bases not matched to a gene: 7. In DNA form, the CDR3 reads TGTGCCAGCTCACCAATACCGGGACAGGTATATGGCTACACCTTC. Encoded protein: CASSPIPGQVYGYTF.

This chain joins TRBV5-1 and TRBJ2-7, with D hard to call. Trimming took 1 base from V and 1 from J, leaving 6 bases between them. From germline, CDR1 is SGHRS and CDR2 YFSETQ. CDR3 length: 13 amino acids. The DNA for the CDR3 is TGCGCCAGCAGCTTGTTCGGTTCCTACGAGCAGTACTTC. It specifies CASSLFGSYEQYF.

This sequence joins TRBV6-2 or TRBV6-3 and TRBJ2-1, with TRBD2 identical over 13 bases. This CDR3 region has 17 residues. Trimming took 3 bases from V and 10 from J; bases not matched to a gene: 12. Germline V gives CDR1 MNHEY, CDR2 SVGEGT. Here the CDR3 DNA reads TGTGCCAGCAGTTATGCCCGTCCGACTAGCGGGGGGAGCGAGCAGTTCTTC. Encoded protein: CASSYARPTSGGSEQFF.

Worth noting for this clone: The junction shows a germline mismatch at one end, possibly a read error. Other DNA sequences from this sample encode an identical CDR3 as well. This sequence joins TRBV4-2 and TRBJ1-1; the D gene is possibly TRBD1 (5 bases). The CDR3 spans 17 residues. CDR1 is LGHNA and CDR2 is YNFKEQ in the germline V gene. The CDR3 region is CASSPTKGEWRATEAFF. The CDR3 bases are TGTGCCAGCAGCCCAACAAAAGGGGAGTGGAGGGCCACTGAGGCTTTCTTT.

Only one count was recorded for this clone. The rearrangement uses TRBV11-2 and TRBJ2-7, with D possibly matching TRBD2 (6 bases). The CDR3 loop spans 17 amino acids. V shed 2 bases and J shed 0 bases, with 17 bases lying between them. CDR1 is SGHAT and CDR2 is FQNNGV in the germline V gene. CDR3 nucleotide sequence: TGTGCCAGCAGCTTACGGGGCCAGGGACTGGGCTCCTACGAGCAGTACTTC. Amino acid sequence: CASSLRGQGLGSYEQYF.

The rearrangement uses TRBV7-2 and TRBJ1-6; 8 nucleotides align to TRBD1. Germline CDR1 is SGHTA and CDR2 is FQGNSA. The V gene end was trimmed by 3 bases and the J gene end by 7 bases; junction bases not matched to a gene: 5. CDR3 length equals 15 residues. The CDR3 region has the DNA TGTGCCAGCAGCTTGACAGGGGTGATCAATTCACCCCTCCACTTT. It is translated as CASSLTGVINSPLHF.

In its sample, this clone was seen a few times. The chain carries TRBV5-1 and TRBJ2-7, with 9 bases that match TRBD1. Germline V gives CDR1 SGHRS, CDR2 YFSETQ. This CDR3 spans 14 amino acids. Trimming took 4 bases from V and 7 from J; bases not matched to a gene: 9. In DNA, the CDR3 is TGCGCCAGCAGCGGGACAGGGAGGAGTAGGGAGCAGTACTTC. Its protein product is CASSGTGRSREQYF.

V is TRBV7-2 and J is TRBJ1-1; 10 nucleotides match TRBD1. The length of the CDR3 is 14 residues. Germline assignment: CDR1 SGHTA and CDR2 FQGNSA. Trimming took 5 bases from V and 13 from J; bases not matched to a gene: 13. The CDR3 DNA reads TGTGCCAGCAGCGGTTGGGACAGGGGCGGTTTTGTTTTCTTT. Protein: CASSGWDRGGFVFF.

V and J are TRBV5-6 and TRBJ1-6, with D perhaps TRBD1 (5 bases). CDR1 SGHDT and CDR2 YYEEEE come from the germline V gene. The CDR3 runs 14 residues. V was cut by 1 base and J by 13 bases, with 15 bases left in between. In DNA form, the CDR3 reads TGTGCCAGCAGCTTGTACAGAAACCGGGGGCCCCTCCACTTT. It yields the protein CASSLYRNRGPLHF. The whole variable domain, remainder taken from reference TRBV5-6 and TRBJ1-6, is DAGVTQSPTHLIKTRGQQVTLRCSPKSGHDTVSWYQQALGQGPQFIFQYYEEEERQRGNFPDRFSGHQFPNYSSELNVNALLLGDSALYLCASSLYRNRGPLHFGNGTRLTVT.

V usage is TRBV5-4 and J usage is TRBJ1-4; weak D call: TRBD1 (6 bases). Germline V CDR1 and CDR2: SGHNT, YYREEE (reference sequence). V was clipped by 4 bases and J by 1 base, with 14 bases between them. The length of the CDR3 is 16 residues. Written as DNA, the CDR3 is TGTGCCAGCAGCAAATTTGACAGGCTAACTAATGAAAAACTGTTTTTT. This encodes CASSKFDRLTNEKLFF.

The rearrangement uses TRBV7-9 and TRBJ2-5, with D uncertain. Germline lookup yields CDR1 SEHNR and CDR2 FQNEAQ (reference sequence). CDR3 length equals 13 residues. Trimming pared 6 bases from V and 9 bases from J, leaving 17 bases between. The CDR3 is CASRPDGSGPQYF. In DNA, the CDR3 is TGTGCCAGCAGACCCGACGGCAGTGGGCCCCAGTACTTC.

V usage is TRBV28 and J usage is TRBJ1-1, with 8 bases aligning to TRBD1. J lost 5 bases, V lost 5 bases, and 10 bases had no gene match. Germline V gene sequence: CDR1 MDHEN, CDR2 SYDVKM. This CDR3 comprises 15 residues. The DNA of the CDR3 is TGTGCCAGCAGTATCCCTCAGGGGGCCGGGACTGAAGCTTTCTTT. Protein product: CASSIPQGAGTEAFF.

A remark on this clone: Sequence at one end of the junction differs from germline and may be a read error. The chain couples TRBV7-7 to TRBJ2-5, with TRBD2 matching over 16 bases. The CDR3 is 16 amino acids. CDR1 and CDR2 from the germline V gene are SSHAT and FNYEAQ (reference sequence). The CDR3 spells CASSLGLAGGEETQYF. CDR3 nucleotide sequence: TGTGCTAGCAGCTTGGGACTAGCGGGGGGGGAAGAGACCCAGTACTTC.

The rearrangement uses TRBV2 and TRBJ1-2, with D hard to call. The CDR3 contains 13 residues. V lost 2 bases, J lost 10 bases, and 14 bases lay in between. Germline V gene sequence: CDR1 SNHLY, CDR2 FYNNEI. The CDR3 loop is CASSESQSKYYTF. CDR3 nucleotide sequence: TGTGCCAGCAGTGAAAGTCAGTCAAAGTACTACACCTTC.

The chain uses TRBV6-1 and TRBJ2-6; TRBD1 might be the D (5 bases). This CDR3 is built from 15 residues. CDR1 and CDR2 from the germline V gene are MNHNS and SASEGT. V gave up 2 bases and J gave up 2 bases, with 7 bases separating them. The chain's CDR3 is CASSEQGTGANVLTF. The CDR3 DNA is TGTGCCAGCAGTGAACAGGGCACTGGGGCCAACGTCCTGACTTTC.

The chain combines TRBV20-1 with TRBJ2-5; 9 bases fit TRBD2. Germline CDR1 DFQATT, CDR2 SNEGSKA (reference sequence). The CDR3 is made up of 15 amino acids. V lost 6 bases to trimming and J lost 1 base; unmatched junction nucleotides: 9. DNA of the CDR3: TGCAGTGCCAGTTTAGCGGGGGCCCTCCAAGAGACCCAGTACTTC. The encoded protein is CSASLAGALQETQYF.

The gene calls are TRBV10-3 and TRBJ2-1, with D perhaps TRBD2 (5 bases). The germline V gene has CDR1 ENHRY and CDR2 SYGVKD. Trimming took off 3 bases at V and 10 bases at J, with 13 bases between the two ends. The CDR3 has 13 amino acids. In nucleotides, the CDR3 is TGTGCCATCAGTGACGCTATTGCGGGCGAGCAGTTCTTC. It translates to CAISDAIAGEQFF.

The chain employs TRBV6-5 and TRBJ1-4; TRBD1 is a possible D gene (5 bases). The V gene lost 7 bases and the J gene lost 7 bases, with 13 bases spanning the gap. CDR1 and CDR2 (germline): MNHEY, SVGAGI. The CDR3 sequence is 13 residues long. The CDR3 DNA sequence: TGTGCCAGCACCCTCCTAAGGGGTGAAAAACTGTTTTTT. It is translated as CASTLLRGEKLFF.

This chain joins TRBV19 and TRBJ2-7; TRBD1 matches at 8 bases. V lost 10 bases and J lost 4; bases outside the gene matches: 6. The CDR3 loop spans 12 amino acids. Germline CDR1 is LNHDA and CDR2 is SQIVND (reference sequence). CDR3 nucleotide sequence: TGTGCCACCGGGACAGGACCATACGAGCAGTACTTC. Its translation is CATGTGPYEQYF.

This chain links TRBV2 with TRBJ1-2, with 7 positions matching TRBD1. The CDR3 sequence is 13 residues long. V gave up 5 bases and J gave up 8 bases; unmatched junction bases: 8. The V gene's germline CDR1 is SNHLY and CDR2 FYNNEI. DNA for the CDR3: TGTGCCAGCAGTCGTGACAGGGCAGGGGGCTACACCTTC. Translating gives CASSRDRAGGYTF.

This clone was found a few times. The chain uses TRBV27 and TRBJ1-1, with D possibly being TRBD1 (5 bases). Germline CDR1 is MNHEY and CDR2 is SMNVEV (reference sequence). V gave up 4 bases and J gave up 5 bases, with 8 bases separating them. The CDR3 has 12 residues. The CDR3 nucleotides are TGTGCCAGCAGTTCCAGGGTTACTGAAGCTTTCTTT. Its protein product is CASSSRVTEAFF.